These 21 T cell receptor beta chains share one sample of origin, sequenced in a study of Ad26.COV2.S vaccination and SARS-CoV-2 variants. The treatment is: around 19 received Ad26.COV2.S at low or high dose, single or two shots; five or six received placebo; per-sample allocation not given. On day 63 after the first injection, vaccine and placebo recipients gave samples. Here immunoSEQ multiplex PCR was the method, and the copy in TCRdb shows in-frame clones only, minus some. The repertoire has roughly 500,000 clones, around 88% of them found once; the top ten carry around 13%. The sample here was peripheral blood, taken in a trial of Ad26.COV2.S vaccine versus placebo. These receptors were obtained from a person aged 18 to 59 who received the Ad26.COV2.S COVID-19 vaccine or a placebo.

This clone was seen many times. The rearrangement uses TRBV5-1 and TRBJ2-2, with 8 bases identical to TRBD1. Germline CDR1 is SGHRS and CDR2 is YFSETQ. The CDR3 is 16 residues long. With V trimmed by 4 bases and J by 1 base, 6 bases remained unmatched. CDR3 sequence reads: CASSIGQGGNTGELFF. The CDR3 DNA sequence: TGCGCCAGCAGCATCGGACAGGGCGGGAACACCGGGGAGCTGTTTTTT.

This rearrangement joins TRBV9 to TRBJ2-1, with D possibly TRBD2 on 6 matching bases. This CDR3 is built from 16 residues. Germline V gene lookup returns CDR1 SGDLS and CDR2 YYNGEE. V was pared by 4 bases and J by 6 bases, with 20 bases between. CDR3 region: CASSRRPGRSGNEQFF. For the CDR3, the DNA is TGTGCCAGCAGCCGAAGACCCGGGAGAAGTGGCAATGAGCAGTTCTTC.

The chain is built from TRBV5-5 and TRBJ1-5; TRBD1 is a possible D gene (6 bases). Germline values: CDR1 SGHKS, CDR2 YYEKEE (reference sequence). This CDR3 is built from 14 residues. The V gene lost 3 bases and the J gene lost 7 bases, with 14 bases spanning the gap. Here the CDR3 DNA reads TGTGCCAGCAGCTCGGGACAAAGGTGGCAGCCCCAGCATTTT. It encodes CASSSGQRWQPQHF.

V gene TRBV19 combines with J gene TRBJ1-5; TRBD1 aligns across 8 bases. Germline values: CDR1 LNHDA, CDR2 SQIVND (reference sequence). V lost 3 bases, J lost 3 bases, and 10 bases stayed unmatched. The CDR3 length is 17 residues. In DNA, the CDR3 is TGTGCCAGTAGTATGGAGACAGGGGTTGCCCTCAATCAGCCCCAGCATTTT. Protein sequence: CASSMETGVALNQPQHF.

The chain carries TRBV28 and TRBJ2-6, with no clear D. Germline loops: CDR1 MDHEN, CDR2 SYDVKM. Between the trimmed V and J ends, which lost 6 bases and 2 bases, there was a span of 14 bases. This CDR3 region has 16 residues. The CDR3 protein is CASRALAATGANVLTF. The CDR3 DNA follows: TGTGCCAGCAGGGCCTTGGCAGCCACTGGGGCCAACGTCCTGACTTTC.

The V gene is TRBV4-1, the J gene TRBJ2-3, with TRBD2 identical over 10 bases. CDR3 size: 17 residues. Germline assignment: CDR1 MGHRA and CDR2 YSYEKL. V gave up 2 bases and J gave up 2 bases; unmatched junction bases: 7. The CDR3 DNA reads TGCGCCAGCAGCCAAAAGAAGCGGGAGGGTCCCACAGATACGCAGTATTTT. Translating gives CASSQKKREGPTDTQYF.

The chain carries TRBV27 and TRBJ1-5; D is unresolved. The V end lost 9 bases, the J end lost 5 bases, and 17 bases lay between the germline ends. CDR3 size: 14 residues. Germline CDR1 is MNHEY and CDR2 is SMNVEV (reference sequence). The CDR3 here is CASRPGASYQPQHF. The CDR3 DNA sequence: TGTGCCAGTCGACCGGGAGCGAGCTATCAGCCCCAGCATTTT.

This chain links TRBV16 with TRBJ2-5; D gene ambiguous. Germline CDR1 and CDR2: KGHSY and FQNENV. The CDR3 loop spans 14 amino acids. Between the trimmed V and J ends, which lost 1 base and 1 base, there was a span of 7 bases. CDR3 sequence reads: CASSQFRLQETQYF. As DNA, the CDR3 is TGTGCCAGCAGCCAATTCAGGCTCCAAGAGACCCAGTACTTC.

The chain employs TRBV7-2 and TRBJ1-1; the D is unclear. Germline lookup yields CDR1 SGHTA and CDR2 FQGNSA. The CDR3 is made up of 16 amino acids. The V and J ends lost 1 base and 0 bases respectively, with 12 bases between them. CDR3: CASSLESGLMNTEAFF. Written as DNA, the CDR3 is TGTGCCAGCAGCTTAGAATCAGGACTCATGAACACTGAAGCTTTCTTT.

This clone was detected only once. This rearrangement joins TRBV7-2 to TRBJ1-6; D may be TRBD1 (5 bases). CDR3 length: 15 residues. The V gene's germline CDR1 is SGHTA and CDR2 FQGNSA. The germline V and J ends were trimmed by 5 bases and 5 bases, with 13 bases remaining between them. The CDR3 DNA reads as TGTGCCAGCAGCGGGCAGGGATTTCATAATTCACCCCTCCACTTT. Translated: CASSGQGFHNSPLHF.

The chain couples TRBV4-1 to TRBJ2-1; D gene ambiguous. The V and J ends lost 4 bases and 4 bases respectively, with 14 bases between them. CDR1 and CDR2 from the germline V gene are MGHRA and YSYEKL. The CDR3 is 15 residues long. CDR3 loop: CASSLHTAGYNEQFF. The CDR3 region has the DNA TGCGCCAGCAGCCTTCACACGGCCGGATACAATGAGCAGTTCTTC.

The chain is built from TRBV4-2 and TRBJ1-1; 7 nucleotides agree with TRBD1. Germline V gene data show CDR1 as LGHNA and CDR2 as YNFKEQ. This CDR3 is 14 amino acids long. The J segment lost 1 base and the V segment lost 3 bases, leaving 2 bases of the junction unmatched. CDR3 protein: CASSQGTANTEAFF. The CDR3 DNA is TGTGCCAGCAGCCAGGGGACAGCGAACACTGAAGCTTTCTTT.

The V call is TRBV28, the J call TRBJ1-6, with 10 bases lining up with TRBD1. CDR3 length equals 15 residues. Trimming cost V 5 bases and J 7 bases; bases outside gene matches: 5. Germline CDR1 MDHEN, CDR2 SYDVKM. The CDR3 loop is CASSPSGQGNSPLHF. The CDR3 DNA follows: TGTGCCAGCAGTCCCTCGGGACAGGGGAATTCACCCCTCCACTTT.

The rearrangement joins TRBV2 to TRBJ1-2; no definite D call. Trimming took off 3 bases at V and 6 bases at J, with 23 bases between the two ends. Germline V lookup: CDR1 SNHLY, CDR2 FYNNEI. The CDR3 extends over 17 amino acids. CDR3 in DNA: TGTGCCAGCAGTGACTCCGGGGTCCACCCCTCTTTGAATGGCTACACCTTC. Its translation: CASSDSGVHPSLNGYTF.

The table lists this clone with a count of one. The J gene is TRBJ1-2, the V gene TRBV11-2; a possible D gene is TRBD1 (5 bases). In germline, CDR1 is SGHAT, CDR2 FQNNGV. The CDR3 sequence is 15 residues long. The ends were cut back, 0 bases at V and 7 bases at J, with 15 bases in the middle. The CDR3: CASSLDLGAAAGYTF. The CDR3 DNA follows: TGTGCCAGCAGCTTAGATCTCGGGGCGGCTGCTGGCTACACCTTC. Together with reference TRBV11-2 and TRBJ1-2, the CDR3 gives the full variable domain: EAGVAQSPRYKIIEKRQSVAFWCNPISGHATLYWYQQILGQGPKLLIQFQNNGVVDDSQLPKDRFSAERLKGVDSTLKIQPAKLEDSAVYLCASSLDLGAAAGYTFGSGTRLTVV.

The chain joins TRBV4-3 to TRBJ2-7; D is ambiguous. Trimming cost V 0 bases and J 0 bases, with 9 bases left between them. The CDR3 has 15 amino acids. The germline V gene has CDR1 LGHNA and CDR2 YSLEER. Here the CDR3 DNA reads TGCGCCAGCAGCCAAGAGAGGCTAGACTCCTACGAGCAGTACTTC. Translating it yields CASSQERLDSYEQYF.

J is TRBJ1-1 and V is TRBV20-1, with D tentatively TRBD1 (5 bases). CDR3 length: 11 residues. Trimming left V 0 bases short and J 10 bases short, with 9 bases between. Germline CDR1 reads DFQATT; CDR2 reads SNEGSKA (reference sequence). The CDR3 bases are TGCAGTGCTAGAGAGACAGCCACAGCTTTCTTT. Amino acids: CSARETATAFF.

The CDR3 DNA is TGTGCCAGCAGCTTTGGGACAGTTAACTACGAGCAGTACTTC. Translated, it gives CASSFGTVNYEQYF. The chain carries TRBV5-6 and TRBJ2-7; 7 bases are a match to TRBD1. V was pared by 2 bases and J by 3 bases, with 5 bases of the junction left unmatched. The CDR3 is 14 residues long. Germline V gene sequence: CDR1 SGHDT, CDR2 YYEEEE. The whole variable domain, filled in from reference TRBV5-6 and TRBJ2-7, reads DAGVTQSPTHLIKTRGQQVTLRCSPKSGHDTVSWYQQALGQGPQFIFQYYEEEERQRGNFPDRFSGHQFPNYSSELNVNALLLGDSALYLCASSFGTVNYEQYFGPGTRLTVT.

The CDR3 loop is CASSLGAGNEKLFF. The DNA for the CDR3 is TGTGCCAGCTCACTTGGGGCAGGGAATGAAAAACTGTTTTTT. The rearrangement joins TRBV18 to TRBJ1-4; tentatively, D is TRBD1 (5 bases). CDR3 length: 14 amino acids. Looked up from germline, CDR1 is KGHSH and CDR2 is LQKENI. The V gene lost 4 bases and the J gene lost 5 bases, with 11 bases spanning the gap.

In the case of this clone: Other DNA sequences in the sample encode the same CDR3. The chain couples TRBV19 to TRBJ2-3; 11 bases map to TRBD2. Germline V CDR1 and CDR2: LNHDA, SQIVND (reference sequence). The CDR3 covers 16 residues. Trimming removed 1 base from V and 2 bases from J; junction bases left unmatched: 2. In DNA, the CDR3 is TGTGCCAGTAGTATAGGACTAGCGGGGAACACAGATACGCAGTATTTT. Its protein product is CASSIGLAGNTDTQYF.

This chain connects TRBV27 to TRBJ1-6; D may be TRBD1 (5 bases). Trimming stripped 7 bases from V and 10 bases from J, with 14 bases between. Germline V gene data show CDR1 as MNHEY and CDR2 as SMNVEV (reference sequence). The CDR3 length is 13 residues. CDR3 in DNA: TGTGCCAGCACCCCGGGACGAGGATCACCCCTCCACTTT. Translated, it gives CASTPGRGSPLHF.